The TCR beta chain described here comes from a study of Ad26.COV2.S vaccination and SARS-CoV-2 variants. Study details: The study gave Ad26.COV2.S intramuscularly, once or twice 56 days apart. Study outcomes and limitations: Reported findings describe substantial breadth in spike-specific CD8+ and CD4+ T cell responses following vaccination. People who got the vaccine or the placebo had similar non-spike TCR breadth.

The treatment: over 15 received Ad26.COV2.S at low or high dose, single or two shots; roughly five received placebo; per-sample allocation not given. Day 63 after the first injection of vaccine or placebo was the sampling time. Recruitment in Boston yielded a donor of adult age, 18-55 years. Comments on this clone: Its matching antigen is unknown.

Using immunoSEQ multiplex PCR, the repertoire was profiled, and TCRdb retains in-frame clones only, with some absent. The repertoire has some 340,000 clones, around four fifths of them found once; the top ten carry 2% to 2.5%. V was shortened by 6 bases and J by 0 bases, with 9 bases between the two germline ends. Germline CDR1 reads LNHDA; CDR2 reads SQIVND (reference sequence). This CDR3 contains 14 residues. J is TRBJ1-3 and V is TRBV19; D ambiguous. The sequence derives from a person between 18 and 60 years old who received the Ad26.COV2.S COVID-19 vaccine or a placebo. The sample was peripheral blood, taken in a trial of Ad26.COV2.S vaccine versus placebo. Written as DNA, the CDR3 is TGTGCCAGTAGGGACGGGAGCTCTGGAAACACCATATATTTT. It encodes CASRDGSSGNTIYF. The full variable domain, rest sourced from reference TRBV19 and TRBJ1-3, is DGGITQSPKYLFRKEGQNVTLSCEQNLNHDAMYWYRQDPGQGLRLIYYSQIVNDFQKGDIAEGYSVSREKKESFPLTVTSAQKNPTAFYLCASRDGSSGNTIYFGEGSWLTVV.